This T cell receptor beta chain originates from a study of human T cells and chemical hapten exposure. The wider study: There were weekly diphenylcyclopropenone doses to the scalp for patients throughout the roughly 24-week study. The study, taken as a whole, reports: PT1 expanded TCR numbers rose with patch test score.

V lost 0 bases and J 5 bases, leaving 10 bases between the germline ends. CDR3 size: 14 residues. Germline V gene sequence: CDR1 LGHNA, CDR2 YSLEER. Time point given: patch test 3, about 24 weeks after DPC sensitization. Treatment in this sample: therapeutic diphenylcyclopropenone sensitization with weekly scalp DPC. In every case, blood was obtained before the patch test was applied. In its sample, this clonotype was seen many times. Its cognate antigen is unknown. Via MiXCR, TCRdb re-called the RACE reads, giving one row per CDR3 protein. The sample holds fewer than 200,000 distinct CDR3 sequences; around a quarter are singletons and the top ten take 2% to 2.5%.

This TCR was recovered from a woman between 18 and 30 years old with alopecia areata. Some clones in this sample may be carry-over from other donors' samples. The source was whole blood, collected in connection with sensitization to the hapten diphenylcyclopropenone (DPC). The chain has TRBV4-3 and TRBJ2-5; D unclear. Here the CDR3 reads CASSQDLLSETQYF. The CDR3 nucleotides read TGCGCCAGCAGCCAAGATTTGCTATCGGAGACCCAGTACTTC.